Presented here are 8 T cell receptor beta chains from one specimen sequenced in a study of T cells in Graves' hyperthyroidism and ophthalmopathy. Researchers amplified the TCR beta CDR3 regions from RNA transcripts. A set of HTBI primers served as the primers for a first-round RT-PCR of the TCR CDR3. A single record per CDR3 protein comes from TCRdb applying MiXCR to the multiplex PCR reads. In the table there are almost 350,000 distinct CDR3 sequences, over 15% of which are singletons. Sequencing was carried out using blood. These receptors were taken from a woman between 40 and 50 years old with Graves' ophthalmopathy.

This clonotype was counted at least ten times. This sequence joins TRBV27 and TRBJ1-1; the match to TRBD1 covers 8 bases. The CDR3 totals 15 residues. CDR1 is MNHEY and CDR2 is SMNVEV in the germline V gene (reference sequence). J lost 5 bases, V lost 4 bases, and 9 bases had no gene match. The CDR3 sequence is CASSSLGQGRTEAFF. CDR3 sequence (DNA): TGTGCCAGCAGTTCATTAGGACAGGGTAGGACTGAAGCTTTCTTT.

This chain uses TRBV7-8 with TRBJ2-7, with 9 positions matching TRBD2. After removal of 6 bases from V and 2 bases from J, the junction contained 8 bases not matched to a gene. This CDR3 has 15 amino acids. CDR1 SGHVS and CDR2 FQNEAQ come from the germline V gene. CDR3 sequence reads: CASSSSGMTTYEQYF. The CDR3 bases are TGTGCCAGCAGTTCTAGCGGGATGACCACCTACGAGCAGTACTTC.

This clonotype occurred many times. The chain is built from TRBV12-3 or TRBV12-4 and TRBJ2-2; 8 nucleotides line up with TRBD2. This CDR3 has 15 residues. V was pared by 6 bases and J by 1 base, with 4 bases of the junction left unmatched. CDR3 sequence reads: CASRKSGGNTGELFF. In nucleotides, the CDR3 is TGTGCCAGCAGGAAAAGCGGGGGGAACACCGGGGAGCTGTTTTTT.

This clonotype was recorded a few times. V and J are TRBV29-1 and TRBJ2-2; D is tentatively TRBD1 or TRBD2 (5 bases each). Trimming took 4 bases from V and 1 from J, leaving 19 bases between them. This CDR3 is 17 amino acids long. Germline V gives CDR1 SQVTM, CDR2 ANQGSEA. CDR3 amino acids: CSVGGQGLPGNTGELFF. CDR3 DNA sequence: TGCAGCGTTGGAGGGCAGGGTCTCCCCGGGAACACCGGGGAGCTGTTTTTT.

This clonotype was seen many times. The genes are TRBV18 and TRBJ1-3; no firm D call. From germline, CDR1 is KGHSH and CDR2 LQKENI. The V gene lost 3 bases and the J gene lost 0 bases, with 12 bases spanning the gap. This CDR3 is built from 16 residues. The CDR3 is CASSPRGPLSGNTIYF. The CDR3 DNA reads as TGTGCCAGCTCACCTAGAGGACCTCTCTCTGGAAACACCATATATTTT.

The rearrangement links TRBV4-1 to TRBJ1-2, with TRBD1 matching over 7 bases. The length of the CDR3 is 16 residues. CDR1 is MGHRA, CDR2 YSYEKL, per germline. Germline trimming cut 1 base from V and 7 bases from J; bases unmatched to any gene: 12. The CDR3 is CASSQGISTGTGGYTF. The CDR3 DNA sequence: TGCGCCAGCAGCCAAGGAATTTCGACAGGGACGGGTGGCTACACCTTC.

For this clonotype: The junction does not match germline at one end; this may be a read error. This chain joins TRBV6-2 or TRBV6-3 and TRBJ2-2; 9 positions agree with TRBD1. CDR3 length: 16 amino acids. Germline CDR1 MNHEY, CDR2 SVGEGT. CDR3 sequence reads: CASSPPGQGFTRELFF. The CDR3 nucleotides are TGTGCCAGCAGCCCGCCCGGACAGGGGTTCACCAGGGAGCTGTTTTTT.

This clonotype was detected ten times or more. The chain joins TRBV19 to TRBJ1-2; perhaps TRBD1 as D (5 bases). Germline V gene sequence: CDR1 LNHDA, CDR2 SQIVND (reference sequence). Trimming removed 7 bases at V and 7 bases at J, with 19 bases between. This CDR3 comprises 14 residues. CDR3 residues: CASTKGPSNIGYTF. In nucleotides, the CDR3 is TGTGCCAGTACCAAGGGGCCTTCTAACATTGGCTACACCTTC.